This is a list of T cell receptor beta chains from one sample in a study of T-cell reconstitution after alpha-beta-depleted transplantation in children. TCRdb re-analysed the PCR reads in MiXCR, keeping a single row per CDR3 protein. In the table there are a few hundred thousand distinct CDR3 sequences, roughly 11% of which are singletons. This sample comprised PBMCs from the stem cell graft donor, obtained from the stem cell graft. These receptors all stem from a human donor who donated a stem cell graft to a child with acute myeloid leukemia. Each CDR3 is given with its conserved first and last residue. The order of the fields is D gene, J gene, clone size, V gene, CDR3 protein, CDR3 DNA. The D gene is left open where the match is weak. Part of the rows lack a size; the others show once, few, many or a class for expanded clones.

- | TRBJ2-7 | - | TRBV20-1 | CSARFALGEQYF | TGCAGTGCTAGATTTGCTTTGGGGGAGCAGTACTTC
TRBD2 | TRBJ2-1 | - | TRBV5-1 | CASSLGSGSNVGGEQFF | TGCGCCAGCAGCTTGGGGAGCGGGAGCAACGTCGGGGGTGAGCAGTTCTTC
TRBD1 | TRBJ1-2 | - | TRBV2 | CASGLTGVGYGYTF | TGTGCCAGCGGATTAACAGGGGTAGGCTATGGCTACACCTTC
TRBD1 | TRBJ2-6 | - | TRBV7-3 | CASSLMGQAISGANVLTF | TGTGCCAGCAGCTTAATGGGACAGGCAATCTCTGGGGCCAACGTCCTGACTTTC
- | TRBJ1-5 | - | TRBV19 | CASSPRLEPQHF | TGTGCCAGTAGTCCTCGACTGGAGCCCCAGCATTTT
TRBD1 | TRBJ2-5 | many | TRBV7-2 | CASSLGQGLSQTQYF | TGTGCCAGCAGCTTAGGACAGGGTCTGTCACAGACCCAGTACTTC
- | TRBJ2-7 | - | TRBV7-2 | CASSWAGGKNDEQYF | TGTGCCAGCAGCTGGGCGGGCGGGAAAAATGACGAGCAGTACTTC
- | TRBJ2-4 | few | TRBV5-6 | CASSPDKGTAKNIQYF | TGTGCCAGCAGCCCGGACAAGGGTACGGCCAAAAACATTCAGTACTTC
- | TRBJ2-7 | few | TRBV7-2 | CASSRTVGQTSYEQYF | TGTGCCAGCAGCCGTACCGTAGGACAGACCTCCTACGAGCAGTACTTC
- | TRBJ1-2 | - | TRBV5-1 | CASSLVSGTGYTF | TGCGCCAGCAGCTTGGTGTCGGGGACTGGCTACACCTTC
TRBD1 | TRBJ2-2 | - | TRBV7-6 | CASSSRGRGGGELFF | TGTGCCAGCAGCTCCAGGGGGCGCGGTGGCGGGGAGCTGTTTTTT
- | TRBJ2-5 | few | TRBV7-8 | CASSLTQSQYF | TGTGCCAGCAGCTTGACTCAGTCCCAGTACTTC
- | TRBJ1-2 | many | TRBV7-8 | CASSLATGEGTF | TGTGCCAGCAGCTTAGCGACGGGGGAAGGCACCTTC
- | TRBJ1-3 | few | TRBV5-1 | CASSLDTPGNTIYF | TGCGCCAGCAGCTTGGACACCCCTGGAAACACCATATATTTT
TRBD1 | TRBJ2-2 | - | TRBV11-3 | CASSLDGQGTGTGELFF | TGTGCCAGCAGCTTAGATGGACAGGGGACGGGCACCGGGGAGCTGTTTTTT
TRBD2 | TRBJ2-3 | - | TRBV6-5 | CASSSGTITDTQYF | TGTGCCAGCAGTTCCGGGACTATAACAGATACGCAGTATTTT
- | TRBJ1-3 | - | TRBV12-3/TRBV12-4 | CASSRTHSGNTIYF | TGTGCCAGCAGTCGGACACACTCTGGAAACACCATATATTTT
- | TRBJ1-5 | - | TRBV19 | CASKPDSSNQPQHF | TGTGCCAGTAAACCGGACAGTAGCAATCAGCCCCAGCATTTT
- | TRBJ2-2 | few | TRBV6-1 | CASNRQVNTGELFF | TGTGCCAGCAACCGACAGGTCAACACCGGGGAGCTGTTTTTT
TRBD1 | TRBJ1-5 | - | TRBV20-1 | CCARVTGGGQPQHF | TGCTGTGCTAGAGTCACAGGGGGAGGTCAGCCCCAGCATTTT
- | TRBJ1-2 | - | TRBV10-3 | CAISDDKNYGYTF | TGTGCCATCAGTGATGACAAAAACTATGGCTACACCTTC
TRBD2 | TRBJ2-5 | - | TRBV6-5 | CASSFSGRPALRETQYF | TGTGCCAGCAGTTTTAGCGGGAGGCCAGCCCTACGGGAGACCCAGTACTTC
- | TRBJ1-2 | few | TRBV10-3 | CAISSGGADGYTF | TGTGCCATCAGCTCTGGGGGCGCGGATGGCTACACCTTC
TRBD2 | TRBJ2-7 | - | TRBV14 | CASSKGLAGVGAYEQYF | TGTGCCAGCAGCAAGGGACTAGCGGGAGTCGGAGCCTACGAGCAGTACTTC
- | TRBJ2-1 | - | TRBV19 | CASRVRAGNNEQFF | TGTGCCAGTAGAGTCCGGGCAGGGAACAATGAGCAGTTCTTC
- | TRBJ1-4 | many | TRBV20-1 | CSARDRRGSNEKLFF | TGCAGTGCTAGAGATAGGAGGGGTTCTAATGAAAAACTGTTTTTT
TRBD2 | TRBJ2-7 | - | TRBV12-3/TRBV12-4 | CASSLRTSGRRYEQYF | TGTGCCAGCAGTTTAAGGACTAGCGGGAGACGGTACGAGCAGTACTTC
- | TRBJ2-5 | - | TRBV20-1 | CSALQIQETQYF | TGCAGTGCACTTCAGATCCAAGAGACCCAGTACTTC
- | TRBJ2-1 | - | TRBV12-1 | CASSSRDEQFF | TGTGCCAGCAGCTCCCGGGATGAGCAGTTCTTC
TRBD2 | TRBJ2-3 | few | TRBV11-2 | CASSLVGPSGSESTDTQYF | TGTGCCAGCAGCTTAGTTGGGCCTAGCGGGAGTGAGAGCACAGATACGCAGTATTTT
- | TRBJ1-1 | - | TRBV12-3/TRBV12-4 | CASSLRRGPGTEAFF | TGTGCCAGCAGTTTACGCAGGGGACCCGGCACTGAAGCTTTCTTT
- | TRBJ2-5 | - | TRBV12-3/TRBV12-4 | CASRTLGGAETQYF | TGTGCCAGCAGAACCTTGGGGGGGGCCGAGACCCAGTACTTC
TRBD1 | TRBJ2-5 | - | TRBV20-1 | CSARDYRGRQETQYF | TGCAGTGCTAGAGACTACAGGGGGAGACAAGAGACCCAGTACTTC
- | TRBJ2-5 | few | TRBV12-3/TRBV12-4 | CASRFAGGKETQYF | TGTGCCAGCAGATTCGCTGGGGGGAAAGAGACCCAGTACTTC
- | TRBJ2-5 | - | TRBV6-5 | CASSLSLGAGETQYF | TGTGCCAGCAGTCTATCTCTGGGGGCTGGTGAGACCCAGTACTTC
TRBD1 | TRBJ2-2 | - | TRBV6-2/TRBV6-3 | CASSLTKTGSTGELFF | TGTGCCAGCAGTCTAACCAAGACAGGGAGCACCGGGGAGCTGTTTTTT
TRBD1 | TRBJ2-7 | many | TRBV7-2 | CASSFGRQGTYEQYF | TGTGCCAGCAGCTTTGGGAGACAGGGTACCTACGAGCAGTACTTC
- | TRBJ2-7 | few | TRBV7-2 | CASSLAGDRYEQYF | TGTGCCAGCAGCTTAGCGGGAGATCGATACGAGCAGTACTTC
TRBD1 | TRBJ1-2 | - | TRBV11-2 | CASSLVQGVPDGYTF | TGTGCCAGCAGCTTAGTACAGGGGGTGCCAGATGGCTACACCTTC
TRBD2 | TRBJ2-7 | many | TRBV12-3/TRBV12-4 | CASSVETSGSSYEQYF | TGTGCCAGCAGCGTTGAGACTAGCGGGAGCTCCTACGAGCAGTACTTC
- | TRBJ1-1 | - | TRBV5-8 | CANSLNLGLNTEAFF | TGTGCCAACAGCTTGAATCTTGGATTGAACACTGAAGCTTTCTTT
- | TRBJ2-5 | few | TRBV5-1 | CASSLEGWYQETQYF | TGCGCCAGCAGCTTGGAGGGATGGTACCAAGAGACCCAGTACTTC
TRBD1 | TRBJ2-2 | few | TRBV10-3 | CAISGTGNTGELFF | TGTGCCATCAGTGGGACAGGCAACACCGGGGAGCTGTTTTTT
- | TRBJ1-1 | few | TRBV30 | CAWSVLSEAFF | TGTGCCTGGAGTGTACTCTCTGAAGCTTTCTTT
TRBD1 | TRBJ2-1 | - | TRBV5-6 | CASSLEGGAQFF | TGTGCCAGCAGCTTGGAAGGGGGCGCGCAGTTCTTC
- | TRBJ2-4 | - | TRBV6-2/TRBV6-3 | CASGKGLAKNIQYF | TGTGCCAGCGGAAAGGGTCTAGCCAAAAACATTCAGTACTTC
- | TRBJ1-2 | few | TRBV25-1 | CASSEFFPPPDPYGYTF | TGTGCCAGCAGTGAATTTTTCCCCCCCCCAGACCCCTATGGCTACACCTTC
- | TRBJ2-2 | few | TRBV12-3/TRBV12-4 | CASSFSAVTGELFF | TGTGCCAGCAGTTTTTCGGCAGTCACCGGGGAGCTGTTTTTT
TRBD2 | TRBJ2-7 | - | TRBV20-1 | CSARDPEREPYEQYF | TGCAGTGCTAGAGATCCCGAGCGGGAGCCCTACGAGCAGTACTTC
- | TRBJ2-5 | - | TRBV27 | CASGEGPGSRETQYF | TGTGCCAGTGGAGAAGGACCCGGGAGCCGGGAGACCCAGTACTTC